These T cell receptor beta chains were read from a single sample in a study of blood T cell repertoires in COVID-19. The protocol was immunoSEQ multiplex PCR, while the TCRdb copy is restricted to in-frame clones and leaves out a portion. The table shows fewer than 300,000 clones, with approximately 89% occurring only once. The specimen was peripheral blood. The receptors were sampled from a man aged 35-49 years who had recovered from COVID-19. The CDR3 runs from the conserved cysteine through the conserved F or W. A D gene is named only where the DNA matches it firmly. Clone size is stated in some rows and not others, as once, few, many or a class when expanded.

CDR3 protein: CASSQAPPSLTGPQGETQYF
CDR3 DNA: TGCGCCAGCAGCCAAGCACCCCCGTCCCTGACTGGGCCTCAGGGAGAGACCCAGTACTTC
CDR3 length: 20
D gene: NA
V gene: TRBV4-3
clone size: NA
J gene: TRBJ2-5

CDR3 protein: CASSTRQVLTEAFF
CDR3 DNA: TGTGCCAGCAGCACCCGACAGGTCCTCACTGAAGCTTTCTTT
CDR3 length: 14
D gene: NA
V gene: TRBV9
clone size: NA
J gene: TRBJ1-1

CDR3 protein: CASSRLGGEQYF
CDR3 DNA: TGCGCCAGCAGCCGCTTGGGGGGCGAGCAGTACTTC
CDR3 length: 12
D gene: NA
V gene: TRBV5-1
clone size: NA
J gene: TRBJ2-7

CDR3 protein: CASSLIGGGYTF
CDR3 DNA: TGTGCCAGCAGCTTGATAGGAGGTGGCTACACCTTC
CDR3 length: 12
D gene: NA
V gene: TRBV7-2
clone size: NA
J gene: TRBJ1-2

CDR3 protein: CASSFWTGVMNTEAFF
CDR3 DNA: TGTGCCAGCAGTTTCTGGACAGGGGTGATGAACACTGAAGCTTTCTTT
CDR3 length: 16
D gene: TRBD1
V gene: TRBV28
clone size: NA
J gene: TRBJ1-1

CDR3 protein: CASSRNFGGLADYEQYF
CDR3 DNA: TGTGCCAGTAGTAGGAACTTCGGGGGGCTAGCGGACTACGAGCAGTACTTC
CDR3 length: 17
D gene: NA
V gene: TRBV19
clone size: NA
J gene: TRBJ2-7

CDR3 protein: CASSSGTRTYEQYF
CDR3 DNA: TGTGCCAGCAGCTCCGGGACTAGAACCTACGAGCAGTACTTC
CDR3 length: 14
D gene: TRBD2
V gene: TRBV11-2
clone size: NA
J gene: TRBJ2-7

CDR3 protein: CASSLGLAGGAKNIQYF
CDR3 DNA: TGTGCCAGCAGCTTGGGACTAGCGGGGGGAGCCAAAAACATTCAGTACTTC
CDR3 length: 17
D gene: TRBD2
V gene: TRBV5-4
clone size: NA
J gene: TRBJ2-4

CDR3 protein: CASNRDRYQPQHF
CDR3 DNA: TGTGCCAGCAATAGGGACAGGTATCAGCCCCAGCATTTT
CDR3 length: 13
D gene: TRBD1
V gene: TRBV2
clone size: NA
J gene: TRBJ1-5

CDR3 protein: CASRRTGGSYNEQFF
CDR3 DNA: TGTGCCAGCAGAAGGACAGGGGGTTCCTACAATGAGCAGTTCTTC
CDR3 length: 15
D gene: TRBD1
V gene: TRBV6-6
clone size: NA
J gene: TRBJ2-1

CDR3 protein: CASSTRTSGNEQFF
CDR3 DNA: TGTGCCAGCAGCACGCGGACTAGCGGGAATGAGCAGTTCTTC
CDR3 length: 14
D gene: TRBD2
V gene: TRBV11-3
clone size: NA
J gene: TRBJ2-1

CDR3 protein: CATSRKTSGGIYNEQFF
CDR3 DNA: TGTGCCACCAGCAGAAAGACTAGCGGGGGGATTTACAATGAGCAGTTCTTC
CDR3 length: 17
D gene: TRBD2
V gene: TRBV15
clone size: NA
J gene: TRBJ2-1

CDR3 protein: CASSLRATGGVTDTQYF
CDR3 DNA: TGTGCCAGCAGCTTAAGGGCAACGGGGGGGGTCACAGATACGCAGTATTTT
CDR3 length: 17
D gene: TRBD2
V gene: TRBV7-2
clone size: NA
J gene: TRBJ2-3

CDR3 protein: CASSQEPSGTSSYNEQFF
CDR3 DNA: TGCGCCAGCAGCCAAGAGCCTAGCGGGACGAGCTCCTACAATGAGCAGTTCTTC
CDR3 length: 18
D gene: TRBD2
V gene: TRBV4-1
clone size: NA
J gene: TRBJ2-1

CDR3 protein: CASSLPTGNTGELFF
CDR3 DNA: TGTGCCAGCAGCTTGCCCACAGGGAACACCGGGGAGCTGTTTTTT
CDR3 length: 15
D gene: NA
V gene: TRBV5-4
clone size: NA
J gene: TRBJ2-2

CDR3 protein: CSVGGVATNEKLFF
CDR3 DNA: TGCAGCGTTGGGGGAGTTGCAACTAATGAAAAACTGTTTTTT
CDR3 length: 14
D gene: NA
V gene: TRBV29-1
clone size: NA
J gene: TRBJ1-4

CDR3 protein: CAWRPPGAYNEQFF
CDR3 DNA: TGTGCCTGGAGACCCCCGGGAGCTTACAATGAGCAGTTCTTC
CDR3 length: 14
D gene: NA
V gene: TRBV30
clone size: NA
J gene: TRBJ2-1

CDR3 protein: CASSQENTGGLWEKLFF
CDR3 DNA: TGCGCCAGCAGCCAGGAAAATACAGGGGGCCTTTGGGAAAAACTGTTTTTT
CDR3 length: 17
D gene: TRBD1
V gene: TRBV4-1
clone size: few
J gene: TRBJ1-4

CDR3 protein: CASSPRTGRGYTF
CDR3 DNA: TGTGCCAGCAGTCCCCGAACAGGGAGAGGCTACACCTTC
CDR3 length: 13
D gene: NA
V gene: TRBV27
clone size: once
J gene: TRBJ1-2

CDR3 protein: CASSTRDRGRGGYTF
CDR3 DNA: TGTGCCAGCAGTACCCGGGACAGGGGGCGAGGAGGCTACACCTTC
CDR3 length: 15
D gene: TRBD1
V gene: TRBV6-5
clone size: NA
J gene: TRBJ1-2

CDR3 protein: CASSYAPGIGYTF
CDR3 DNA: TGTGCCAGCAGTTATGCGCCAGGAATTGGCTACACCTTC
CDR3 length: 13
D gene: NA
V gene: TRBV6-2/TRBV6-3
clone size: NA
J gene: TRBJ1-2

CDR3 protein: CATSVLTSGSHYNEQFF
CDR3 DNA: TGTGCCACCAGTGTCCTGACTAGCGGGTCCCACTACAATGAGCAGTTCTTC
CDR3 length: 17
D gene: TRBD2
V gene: TRBV24-1
clone size: NA
J gene: TRBJ2-1

CDR3 protein: CASSQEGGASTEAFF
CDR3 DNA: TGTGCCAGCAGCCAAGAGGGGGGGGCGAGTACTGAAGCTTTCTTT
CDR3 length: 15
D gene: NA
V gene: TRBV4-2
clone size: few
J gene: TRBJ1-1

CDR3 protein: CASSFGEIKTQYF
CDR3 DNA: TGTGCCAGCAGCTTTGGGGAGATTAAGACCCAGTACTTC
CDR3 length: 13
D gene: NA
V gene: TRBV5-4
clone size: NA
J gene: TRBJ2-5